The source of this T cell receptor (beta chain) is a study of early T cells in non-severe SARS-CoV-2 infection. Across the whole study: Sequencing used unsorted whole-blood bulk RNA, so chains lack pairing.

The CDR3 length is 16 residues. The J segment lost 2 bases and the V segment lost 5 bases, leaving 7 bases of the junction unmatched. Germline lookup yields CDR1 MNHEY and CDR2 SVGAGI. Unique molecular identifiers tagged individual cDNA molecules. TCRdb passed the 5' RACE reads through MiXCR, listing each CDR3 protein once. The data contain around 60,000 distinct CDR3 sequences, less than 20% of them singletons. As to this clonotype: Its antigen is undetermined.

Study-level results: Private and CD4 specificities were missed by VDJdb matching, skewed to anti-spike CD8.

This receptor was identified in an adult who was a healthcare worker with PCR-confirmed SARS-CoV-2 infection or an uninfected control (not recorded which). J is TRBJ2-2 and V is TRBV6-5; 8 bases align to TRBD2. This material consisted of whole blood, taken at baseline. The CDR3 spells CASSQTGTSNTGELFF. CDR3 bases: TGTGCCAGCAGTCAAACCGGGACTAGTAACACCGGGGAGCTGTTTTTT.